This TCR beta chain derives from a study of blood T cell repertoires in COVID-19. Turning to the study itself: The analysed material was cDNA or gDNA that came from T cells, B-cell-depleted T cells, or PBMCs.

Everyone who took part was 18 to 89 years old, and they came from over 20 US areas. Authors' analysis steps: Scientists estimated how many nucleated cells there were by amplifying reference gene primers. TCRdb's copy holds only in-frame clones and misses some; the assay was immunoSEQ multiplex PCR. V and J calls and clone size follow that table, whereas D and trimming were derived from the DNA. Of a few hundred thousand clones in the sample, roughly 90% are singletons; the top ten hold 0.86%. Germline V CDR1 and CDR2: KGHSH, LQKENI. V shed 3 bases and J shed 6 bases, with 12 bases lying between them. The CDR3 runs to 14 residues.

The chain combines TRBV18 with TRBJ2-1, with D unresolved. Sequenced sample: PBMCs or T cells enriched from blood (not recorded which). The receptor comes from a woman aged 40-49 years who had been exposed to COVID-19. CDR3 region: CASSPAQAGNEQFF. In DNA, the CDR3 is TGTGCCAGCTCACCCGCTCAGGCCGGCAATGAGCAGTTCTTC.